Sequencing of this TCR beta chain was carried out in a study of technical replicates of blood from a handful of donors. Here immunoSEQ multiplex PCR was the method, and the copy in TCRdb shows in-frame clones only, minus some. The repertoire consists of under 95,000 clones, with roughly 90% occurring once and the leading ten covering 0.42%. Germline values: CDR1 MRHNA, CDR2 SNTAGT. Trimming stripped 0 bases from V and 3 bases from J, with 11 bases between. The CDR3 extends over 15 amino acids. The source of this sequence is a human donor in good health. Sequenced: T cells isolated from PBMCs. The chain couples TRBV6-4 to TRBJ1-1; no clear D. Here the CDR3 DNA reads TGTGCCAGCAGTGACTCGCCGGGGATGGACACTGAAGCTTTCTTT. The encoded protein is CASSDSPGMDTEAFF.